Listed below are T cell receptor beta chains from one sample, sequenced in a study of T cell responses to AZD1222 COVID-19 vaccine. Sequencing was performed with immunoSEQ multiplex PCR; in TCRdb, only in-frame clones are kept and a portion is missing. The sample has around 99,000 clones; approximately 93% are singletons. The starting material was peripheral blood, obtained 28 days after the second AZD1222 dose. These TCRs come from an adult who received the AZD1222 COVID-19 vaccine. The CDR3 runs from the conserved cysteine through the conserved F or W. A D gene is named only where the DNA matches it firmly. Not all rows give a size; the values are once, few, many and, for expanded clones, a class.

D gene: -; J gene: TRBJ2-4; V gene: TRBV5-5; clone size: -; CDR3 protein: CASSLRDKNIQYF; CDR3 DNA: TGTGCCAGCAGCTTGCGGGACAAAAACATTCAGTACTTC
D gene: TRBD2; J gene: TRBJ2-7; V gene: TRBV7-2; clone size: -; CDR3 protein: CASSLGSGWTYEQYF; CDR3 DNA: TGTGCCAGCAGCTTAGGTAGCGGGTGGACCTACGAGCAGTACTTC
D gene: -; J gene: TRBJ1-1; V gene: TRBV7-8; clone size: -; CDR3 protein: CASSPERVSWTEAFF; CDR3 DNA: TGTGCCAGCAGCCCTGAGAGGGTGTCTTGGACTGAAGCTTTCTTT
D gene: -; J gene: TRBJ2-7; V gene: TRBV3-1/TRBV3-2; clone size: -; CDR3 protein: CASSSAGVKEQYF; CDR3 DNA: TGTGCCAGCAGCTCAGCAGGGGTAAAGGAGCAGTACTTC
D gene: TRBD1; J gene: TRBJ2-7; V gene: TRBV29-1; clone size: -; CDR3 protein: CSVEETGDRATYEQYF; CDR3 DNA: TGCAGCGTTGAAGAAACCGGGGACAGGGCGACCTACGAGCAGTACTTC
D gene: TRBD1; J gene: TRBJ2-1; V gene: TRBV29-1; clone size: -; CDR3 protein: CSVEEWRGGARVEQFF; CDR3 DNA: TGCAGCGTTGAAGAGTGGAGAGGGGGCGCGAGGGTTGAGCAGTTCTTC
D gene: -; J gene: TRBJ1-3; V gene: TRBV7-4; clone size: -; CDR3 protein: CASSLEGRPSGNTIYF; CDR3 DNA: TGTGCCAGCAGCTTAGAGGGCAGGCCCTCTGGAAACACCATATATTTT
D gene: -; J gene: TRBJ2-5; V gene: TRBV4-2; clone size: -; CDR3 protein: CASSEAGQETQYF; CDR3 DNA: TGTGCCAGCAGCGAAGCGGGTCAAGAGACCCAGTACTTC
D gene: TRBD1; J gene: TRBJ1-4; V gene: TRBV10-2; clone size: -; CDR3 protein: CASSDAGGLTNEKLFF; CDR3 DNA: TGCGCCAGCAGTGATGCAGGGGGATTAACTAATGAAAAACTGTTTTTT
D gene: TRBD2; J gene: TRBJ2-1; V gene: TRBV19; clone size: -; CDR3 protein: CASRALAGGPKDEQFF; CDR3 DNA: TGTGCCAGTAGGGCTCTAGCGGGAGGGCCCAAAGATGAGCAGTTCTTC
D gene: TRBD1; J gene: TRBJ2-4; V gene: TRBV3-1/TRBV3-2; clone size: -; CDR3 protein: CASSGTGVDKNIQYF; CDR3 DNA: TGTGCCAGCAGCGGGACAGGGGTAGACAAAAACATTCAGTACTTC
D gene: -; J gene: TRBJ2-3; V gene: TRBV5-4; clone size: -; CDR3 protein: CASSLGQSTDTQYF; CDR3 DNA: TGTGCCAGCAGCTTGGGGCAGAGCACAGATACGCAGTATTTT
D gene: -; J gene: TRBJ1-5; V gene: TRBV27; clone size: -; CDR3 protein: CASREMGGGRPQHF; CDR3 DNA: TGTGCCAGCAGAGAGATGGGGGGCGGGAGGCCCCAGCATTTT
D gene: -; J gene: TRBJ2-7; V gene: TRBV6-5; clone size: -; CDR3 protein: CASSYSKASPYEQYF; CDR3 DNA: TGTGCCAGCAGTTACTCGAAGGCTAGTCCCTACGAGCAGTACTTC
D gene: -; J gene: TRBJ2-1; V gene: TRBV7-9; clone size: -; CDR3 protein: CASSPGFF; CDR3 DNA: TGTGCCAGCAGCCCCGGGTTCTTC
D gene: -; J gene: TRBJ2-5; V gene: TRBV6-1; clone size: -; CDR3 protein: CASSDPRSSRQETQYF; CDR3 DNA: TGTGCCAGCAGTGACCCCAGATCTAGCAGACAAGAGACCCAGTACTTC
D gene: -; J gene: TRBJ1-1; V gene: TRBV4-1; clone size: -; CDR3 protein: CASSQAAAGLATEAFF; CDR3 DNA: TGCGCCAGCAGCCAAGCCGCGGCAGGCCTGGCTACTGAAGCTTTCTTT
D gene: -; J gene: TRBJ1-1; V gene: TRBV29-1; clone size: -; CDR3 protein: CSVIPGATEAFF; CDR3 DNA: TGCAGCGTCATCCCGGGGGCCACTGAAGCTTTCTTT
D gene: TRBD2; J gene: TRBJ2-1; V gene: TRBV18; clone size: -; CDR3 protein: CASSPILASGRSGEQFF; CDR3 DNA: TGTGCCAGCTCACCTATTTTGGCTAGCGGGAGGTCTGGGGAGCAGTTCTTC
D gene: -; J gene: TRBJ2-2; V gene: TRBV3-1/TRBV3-2; clone size: once; CDR3 protein: CASSPQGLNTGELFF; CDR3 DNA: TGTGCCAGCAGCCCCCAGGGGCTCAACACCGGGGAGCTGTTTTTT
D gene: -; J gene: TRBJ2-5; V gene: TRBV7-9; clone size: once; CDR3 protein: CASSLGRGLETQYF; CDR3 DNA: TGTGCCAGCAGCTTAGGTAGGGGTTTGGAGACCCAGTACTTC
D gene: -; J gene: TRBJ2-2; V gene: TRBV7-3; clone size: -; CDR3 protein: CASSLIAGTGELFF; CDR3 DNA: TGTGCCAGCAGCTTAATTGCTGGGACCGGGGAGCTGTTTTTT
D gene: -; J gene: TRBJ2-7; V gene: TRBV2; clone size: -; CDR3 protein: CASTPGSAPSHEQYF; CDR3 DNA: TGTGCCAGCACCCCGGGAAGCGCTCCCTCCCACGAGCAGTACTTC
D gene: TRBD1; J gene: TRBJ1-1; V gene: TRBV6-1; clone size: -; CDR3 protein: CASSEGQGAGAFF; CDR3 DNA: TGTGCCAGCAGTGAAGGACAGGGGGCGGGCGCTTTCTTT
D gene: TRBD1; J gene: TRBJ1-6; V gene: TRBV6-2/TRBV6-3; clone size: -; CDR3 protein: CASSRTKGADSPLHF; CDR3 DNA: TGTGCCAGCAGCCGCACCAAGGGGGCCGATTCACCCCTCCACTTT
D gene: -; J gene: TRBJ1-1; V gene: TRBV7-9; clone size: -; CDR3 protein: CASTLQGAEAFF; CDR3 DNA: TGTGCCAGCACCCTGCAGGGAGCTGAAGCTTTCTTT
D gene: TRBD1; J gene: TRBJ2-1; V gene: TRBV6-2/TRBV6-3; clone size: -; CDR3 protein: CASSWDREDEQFF; CDR3 DNA: TGTGCCAGCAGTTGGGACAGGGAAGATGAGCAGTTCTTC
D gene: -; J gene: TRBJ1-5; V gene: TRBV6-5; clone size: once; CDR3 protein: CASSNHQSNQPQHF; CDR3 DNA: TGTGCCAGCAGTAACCACCAGAGCAATCAGCCCCAGCATTTT
D gene: -; J gene: TRBJ1-4; V gene: TRBV9; clone size: -; CDR3 protein: CASSGGAGNEKLFF; CDR3 DNA: TGTGCCAGCAGCGGAGGGGCCGGTAATGAAAAACTGTTTTTT
D gene: -; J gene: TRBJ2-1; V gene: TRBV6-4; clone size: -; CDR3 protein: CASSRDSGLGYEQFF; CDR3 DNA: TGTGCCAGCAGCCGGGACTCAGGGCTTGGCTATGAGCAGTTCTTC
D gene: TRBD1; J gene: TRBJ1-1; V gene: TRBV29-1; clone size: -; CDR3 protein: CSAGAQGAGTEAFF; CDR3 DNA: TGCAGCGCTGGGGCACAGGGGGCAGGCACTGAAGCTTTCTTT
D gene: TRBD2; J gene: TRBJ2-7; V gene: TRBV20-1; clone size: -; CDR3 protein: CSAPGTSVEYF; CDR3 DNA: TGCAGTGCTCCTGGGACTAGCGTAGAGTACTTC
D gene: TRBD2; J gene: TRBJ2-3; V gene: TRBV9; clone size: -; CDR3 protein: CASSVGGGATQYF; CDR3 DNA: TGTGCCAGCAGCGTAGGGGGAGGGGCTACGCAGTATTTT
D gene: -; J gene: TRBJ2-7; V gene: TRBV7-2; clone size: -; CDR3 protein: CASSEAGTYEQYF; CDR3 DNA: TGTGCCAGCAGCGAGGCGGGCACCTACGAGCAGTACTTC
D gene: TRBD1; J gene: TRBJ2-2; V gene: TRBV2; clone size: -; CDR3 protein: CASRLDRGIGELFF; CDR3 DNA: TGTGCCAGCAGATTGGACAGGGGTATCGGGGAGCTGTTTTTT
D gene: -; J gene: TRBJ2-3; V gene: TRBV5-1; clone size: -; CDR3 protein: CASSLGGGLTDTQYF; CDR3 DNA: TGCGCCAGCAGCTTGGGGGGCGGGCTCACAGATACGCAGTATTTT
D gene: -; J gene: TRBJ1-1; V gene: TRBV28; clone size: -; CDR3 protein: CASSSWTLGNTEAFF; CDR3 DNA: TGTGCCAGCAGTTCGTGGACGTTGGGGAACACTGAAGCTTTCTTT
D gene: -; J gene: TRBJ1-6; V gene: TRBV6-2/TRBV6-3; clone size: -; CDR3 protein: CASSYSSARGPLHF; CDR3 DNA: TGTGCCAGCAGTTACTCGAGTGCCCGAGGGCCCCTCCACTTT
D gene: TRBD1; J gene: TRBJ1-5; V gene: TRBV28; clone size: -; CDR3 protein: CASSGEPGQGNQPQHF; CDR3 DNA: TGTGCCAGCAGTGGCGAACCGGGACAGGGGAATCAGCCCCAGCATTTT
D gene: -; J gene: TRBJ2-7; V gene: TRBV29-1; clone size: -; CDR3 protein: CSVVNFLTNEQCF; CDR3 DNA: TGCAGCGTTGTCAACTTTCTGACGAACGAGCAGTGCTTC
D gene: TRBD2; J gene: TRBJ2-1; V gene: TRBV19; clone size: -; CDR3 protein: CATGTSDSYNEQFF; CDR3 DNA: TGTGCCACTGGGACTAGCGACTCCTACAATGAGCAGTTCTTC
D gene: -; J gene: TRBJ2-5; V gene: TRBV5-4; clone size: once; CDR3 protein: CASSLVLVPPIKETQYF; CDR3 DNA: TGTGCCAGCAGCTTGGTCCTCGTGCCACCCATAAAAGAGACCCAGTACTTC
D gene: -; J gene: TRBJ2-7; V gene: TRBV7-9; clone size: -; CDR3 protein: CASSFPPLHNYEQYF; CDR3 DNA: TGTGCCAGCAGCTTCCCCCCCCTCCACAACTACGAGCAGTACTTC
D gene: -; J gene: TRBJ2-7; V gene: TRBV5-1; clone size: -; CDR3 protein: CASSLGGRNYEQYF; CDR3 DNA: TGCGCCAGCAGCTTGGGGGGCAGGAACTACGAGCAGTACTTC
D gene: -; J gene: TRBJ2-1; V gene: TRBV5-1; clone size: -; CDR3 protein: CASSPILTYNEQFF; CDR3 DNA: TGCGCCAGCAGCCCTATACTGACCTACAATGAGCAGTTCTTC
D gene: TRBD1; J gene: TRBJ1-1; V gene: TRBV6-2/TRBV6-3; clone size: -; CDR3 protein: CASSYSGTGNTEAFF; CDR3 DNA: TGTGCCAGCAGTTACAGCGGGACAGGGAACACTGAAGCTTTCTTT
D gene: -; J gene: TRBJ1-2; V gene: TRBV20-1; clone size: -; CDR3 protein: CSAEVYGYTF; CDR3 DNA: TGCAGTGCCGAGGTCTATGGCTACACCTTC